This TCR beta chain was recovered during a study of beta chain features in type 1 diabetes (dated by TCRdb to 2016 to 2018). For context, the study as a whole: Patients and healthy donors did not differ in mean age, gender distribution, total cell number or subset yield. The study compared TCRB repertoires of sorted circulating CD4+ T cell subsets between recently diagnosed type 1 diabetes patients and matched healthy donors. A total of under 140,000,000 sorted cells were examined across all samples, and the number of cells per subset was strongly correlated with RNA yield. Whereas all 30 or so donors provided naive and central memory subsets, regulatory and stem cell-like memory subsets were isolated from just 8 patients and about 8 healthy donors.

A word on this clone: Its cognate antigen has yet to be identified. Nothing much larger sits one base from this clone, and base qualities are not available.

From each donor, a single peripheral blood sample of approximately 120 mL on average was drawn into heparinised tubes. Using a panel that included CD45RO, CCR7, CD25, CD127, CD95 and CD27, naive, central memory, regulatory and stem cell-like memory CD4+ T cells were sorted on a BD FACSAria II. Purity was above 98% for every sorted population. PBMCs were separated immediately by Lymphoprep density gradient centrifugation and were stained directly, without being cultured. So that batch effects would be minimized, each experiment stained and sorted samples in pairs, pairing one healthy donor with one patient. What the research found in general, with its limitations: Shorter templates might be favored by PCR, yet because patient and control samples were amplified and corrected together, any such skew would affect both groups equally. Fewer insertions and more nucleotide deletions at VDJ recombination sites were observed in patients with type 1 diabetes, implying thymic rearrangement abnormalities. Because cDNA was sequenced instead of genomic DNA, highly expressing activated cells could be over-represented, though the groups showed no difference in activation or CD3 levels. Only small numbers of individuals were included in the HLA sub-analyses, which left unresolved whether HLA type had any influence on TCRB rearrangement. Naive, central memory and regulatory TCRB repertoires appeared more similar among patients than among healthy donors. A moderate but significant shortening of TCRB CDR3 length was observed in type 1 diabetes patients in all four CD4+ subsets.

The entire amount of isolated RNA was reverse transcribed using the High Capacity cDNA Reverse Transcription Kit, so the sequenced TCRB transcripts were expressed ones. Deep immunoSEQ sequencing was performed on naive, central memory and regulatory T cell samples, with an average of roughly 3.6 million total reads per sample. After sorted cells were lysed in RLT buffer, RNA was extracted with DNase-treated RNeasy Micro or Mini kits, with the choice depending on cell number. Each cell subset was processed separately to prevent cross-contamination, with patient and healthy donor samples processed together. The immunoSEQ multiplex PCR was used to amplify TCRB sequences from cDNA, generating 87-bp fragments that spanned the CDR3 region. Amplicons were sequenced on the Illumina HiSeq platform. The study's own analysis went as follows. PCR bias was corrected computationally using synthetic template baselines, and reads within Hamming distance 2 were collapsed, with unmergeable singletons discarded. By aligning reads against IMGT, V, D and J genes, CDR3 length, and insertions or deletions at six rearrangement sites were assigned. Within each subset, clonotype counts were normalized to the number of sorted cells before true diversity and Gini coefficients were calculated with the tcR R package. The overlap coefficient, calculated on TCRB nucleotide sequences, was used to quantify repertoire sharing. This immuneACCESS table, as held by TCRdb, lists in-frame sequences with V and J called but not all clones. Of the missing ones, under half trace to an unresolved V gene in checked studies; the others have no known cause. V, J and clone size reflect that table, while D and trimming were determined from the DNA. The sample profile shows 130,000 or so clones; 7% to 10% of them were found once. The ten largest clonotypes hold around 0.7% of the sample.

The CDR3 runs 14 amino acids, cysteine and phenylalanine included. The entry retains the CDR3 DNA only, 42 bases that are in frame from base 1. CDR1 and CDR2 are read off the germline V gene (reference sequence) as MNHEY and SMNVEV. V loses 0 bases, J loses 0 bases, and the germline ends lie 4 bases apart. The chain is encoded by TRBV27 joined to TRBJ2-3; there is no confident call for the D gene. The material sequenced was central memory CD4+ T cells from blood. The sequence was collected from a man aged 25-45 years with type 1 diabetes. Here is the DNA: TGTGCCAGCAGTTTATCTTCTAGCACAGATACGCAGTATTTT. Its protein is CASSLSSSTDTQYF.